This T cell receptor (beta chain) came from a study of response to subunit inactivated influenza vaccine. The CDR3 is 16 residues long. V trimming: 5 bases; J trimming: 3 bases; junction bases outside the gene matches: 6. TCRdb recomputed calls from the RT-PCR reads with MiXCR, one row per CDR3 protein. This table has 450,000 to 600,000 distinct CDR3 sequences, 7.6% appearing once. The table lists this clonotype with a few counts. Here the sequenced sample was PBMCs from blood, taken roughly 24 months after vaccination. V and J are TRBV12-3 or TRBV12-4 and TRBJ2-1, with 11 bases lining up with TRBD2. This clonotype was obtained from a man aged 50-75 years who received an inactivated influenza vaccine. The CDR3 is CASSRKGLADYNEQFF. The DNA of the CDR3 is TGTGCCAGCAGTCGAAAGGGACTAGCGGACTACAATGAGCAGTTCTTC.